Below, 20 T cell receptor beta chains from the same sample are listed, as sequenced in a study of post-analysis software for immune sequencing data. Study results and limitations: Patients showed TRBV5-6, TRBV5-1 and TRBV20-1 among roughly five TRBV segments more frequent than in controls.

Their cognate antigens are unknown. Libraries were made from TCR beta cDNA, and they carried unique molecular identifiers. From the PCR reads, TCRdb called clonotypes with MiXCR, one entry per CDR3 protein. This table holds 550,000 to 700,000 distinct CDR3 sequences, roughly 45% found once. The sequencing input was blood. These receptor sequences come from a girl between 10 and 17 years old with multiple sclerosis.

This clonotype showed up just once. This chain links TRBV29-1 with TRBJ1-2; perhaps TRBD1 as D (6 bases). The CDR3 length is 11 residues. Germline V gene lookup returns CDR1 SQVTM and CDR2 ANQGSEA. The CDR3 loop reads CILGGDYGYTF. CDR3 coding DNA: TGCATCTTGGGGGGCGACTATGGCTACACCTTC. The full variable domain, completed using reference TRBV29-1 and TRBJ1-2, is SAVISQKPSRDICQRGTSLTIQCQVDSQVTMMFWYRQQPGQSLTLIATANQGSEATYESGFVIDKFPISRPNLTFSTLTVSNMSPEDSSIYLCILGGDYGYTFGSGTRLTVV.

The genes are TRBV5-1 and TRBJ1-2; 8 nucleotides match TRBD1. After removal of 0 bases from V and 4 bases from J, the junction contained 8 bases not matched to a gene. The CDR3 has 16 amino acids. Germline V gene sequence: CDR1 SGHRS, CDR2 YFSETQ. CDR3 residues: CASSLGPGQGSYGYTF. The CDR3 DNA follows: TGCGCCAGCAGCTTGGGGCCCGGACAGGGAAGCTATGGCTACACCTTC.

The chain's CDR3 is CASSPQTETYEQYF. The CDR3, as DNA: TGTGCCAGCAGTCCCCAGACTGAGACCTACGAGCAGTACTTC. The chain links TRBV12-3 or TRBV12-4 to TRBJ2-7; unclear D gene. V gave up 5 bases and J gave up 2 bases, with 13 bases separating them. The length of the CDR3 is 14 residues.

V is TRBV28 and J is TRBJ2-7; 11 bases are a match to TRBD2. Germline values: CDR1 MDHEN, CDR2 SYDVKM. The CDR3 sequence is 16 residues long. The V gene end was trimmed by 3 bases and the J gene end by 3 bases; junction bases not matched to a gene: 7. The CDR3 loop reads CASSLAGLAAHYEQYF. The CDR3 DNA reads as TGTGCCAGCAGTTTGGCGGGACTAGCGGCCCACTACGAGCAGTACTTC.

The rearrangement uses TRBV7-6 and TRBJ1-1; D uncertain. With 5 bases removed from V and 0 bases from J, the gap between germline ends came to 7 bases. This CDR3 is built from 13 residues. Germline assignment: CDR1 SGHVS and CDR2 FNYEAQ. As DNA, the CDR3 is TGTGCCAGCAGCCAGCCTGTGAACACTGAAGCTTTCTTT. It translates to CASSQPVNTEAFF.

V is TRBV18 and J is TRBJ1-5, with D unresolved. Germline V gene sequence: CDR1 KGHSH, CDR2 LQKENI. This CDR3 is 15 amino acids long. With 6 bases removed from V and 1 base from J, the gap between germline ends came to 13 bases. The CDR3 DNA sequence: TGTGCCAGCTCCCTTGGGGAGGGAAGCAATCAGCCCCAGCATTTT. It translates to CASSLGEGSNQPQHF.

This clonotype has just a few counts. This sequence joins TRBV12-3 or TRBV12-4 and TRBJ2-7; either TRBD1 or TRBD2 may supply D (5 bases each). V was clipped by 6 bases and J by 4 bases, with 7 bases between them. The length of the CDR3 is 11 residues. The CDR3 DNA follows: TGTGCCAGCAGGGGGGTTTACGAGCAGTACTTC. This translates into CASRGVYEQYF.

Regarding this clonotype: One end of the junction varies from germline; a read error may be responsible. This chain connects TRBV11-3 to TRBJ2-6; 8 positions match TRBD1. The CDR3 is 15 amino acids. Per the germline V gene, CDR1 is SGHNT and CDR2 is YENEEA. The CDR3 nucleotides are TGTGCCAGCAGCCCAGGGGGCTCTGGGGCCAACGTCCGGACTTTC. Amino acid sequence: CASSPGGSGANVRTF.

The CDR3 loop reads CASSSRTSDEQFF. CDR3 sequence (DNA): TGCGCCAGCAGCTCGAGAACTAGCGATGAGCAGTTCTTC. This chain joins TRBV5-1 and TRBJ2-1, with 7 bases fitting TRBD2. V gave up 3 bases and J gave up 8 bases; unmatched junction bases: 5. Germline V gives CDR1 SGHRS, CDR2 YFSETQ. The CDR3 length is 13 residues.

V gene TRBV7-2 combines with J gene TRBJ2-1; D may correspond to TRBD1 or TRBD2 (5 bases each). The V gene's germline CDR1 is SGHTA and CDR2 FQGNSA. The CDR3 spans 15 residues. The V and J ends lost 4 bases and 7 bases respectively, with 17 bases between them. CDR3 nucleotides: TGTGCCAGCAGCTACGGCAGGGACCGGCCTAATGAGCAGTTCTTC. Protein: CASSYGRDRPNEQFF.

This clonotype occurred a few times. J is TRBJ2-4 and V is TRBV20-1, with D possibly matching TRBD2 (5 bases). Germline CDR1 reads DFQATT; CDR2 reads SNEGSKA (reference sequence). The CDR3 has 21 amino acids. The V and J ends lost 3 bases and 0 bases respectively, with 30 bases between them. The CDR3, as DNA: TGCAGTGCTAGCGCGTACGGGGAACCGGGCCAATTACTGATAGCCAAAAACATTCAGTACTTC. It codes for CSASAYGEPGQLLIAKNIQYF.

As regards this clonotype: One end of the junction does not line up with germline, which may come from a read error. This chain uses TRBV7-7 with TRBJ2-1; maybe TRBD2 (6 bases). Per the germline V gene, CDR1 is SSHAT and CDR2 is FNYEAQ (reference sequence). CDR3 length equals 15 residues. CDR3 coding DNA: TGTGCTAGCAGCTTAGGGCGACTATGGAGGGAGACCCAGTTCTTC. Protein sequence: CASSLGRLWRETQFF.

The V and J genes are TRBV7-6 and TRBJ1-1, with 9 bases lining up with TRBD1. The CDR3 has 14 amino acids. J gave up 3 bases and V 5 bases, and 4 bases lay outside the gene matches. CDR1 SGHVS and CDR2 FNYEAQ come from the germline V gene. Here the CDR3 DNA reads TGTGCCAGCAGCCACGACAGGGGGGACACTGAAGCTTTCTTT. This translates into CASSHDRGDTEAFF.

This clonotype showed up many times. An end of the junction does not agree with germline; a read error may underlie this. The gene calls are TRBV4-1 and TRBJ2-1, with D possibly being TRBD2 (5 bases). Germline assignment: CDR1 MGHRA and CDR2 YSYEKL. This CDR3 comprises 15 residues. The DNA for the CDR3 is TGCGCCAGCAGCCCGGACTCGGTGTCCTACGATGAGCAGTTCTTC. It specifies CASSPDSVSYDEQFF.

A few counts support this clonotype. The J gene is TRBJ2-5, the V gene TRBV7-9; TRBD1 might be the D (5 bases). Germline lookup yields CDR1 SEHNR and CDR2 FQNEAQ (reference sequence). V was pared by 5 bases and J by 1 base, with 11 bases between. The CDR3 covers 14 residues. CDR3 in amino acids: CASSPGYSQETQYF. CDR3 nucleotide sequence: TGTGCCAGCAGCCCAGGGTACAGCCAAGAGACCCAGTACTTC.

The gene calls are TRBV7-2 and TRBJ2-7; D is uncertain. Deletions cut 5 bases from V and 1 base from J, with 12 bases between. CDR1 is SGHTA, CDR2 FQGNSA, per germline. The CDR3 sequence is 14 residues long. CDR3 region: CASSPRPGSYEQYF. The CDR3 DNA follows: TGTGCCAGCAGCCCTCGCCCCGGGTCCTACGAGCAGTACTTC.

The rearrangement links TRBV19 to TRBJ1-1, with D maybe TRBD1 (5 bases). Germline V gene data show CDR1 as LNHDA and CDR2 as SQIVND (reference sequence). Trimming left V 6 bases short and J 4 bases short, with 15 bases between. This CDR3 region has 14 residues. The CDR3 nucleotides read TGTGCCAGTAGAACCTCCTCAGGGAGCACTGAAGCTTTCTTT. Translated: CASRTSSGSTEAFF. Looking up the rest from reference TRBV19 and TRBJ1-1 gives the full variable domain: DGGITQSPKYLFRKEGQNVTLSCEQNLNHDAMYWYRQDPGQGLRLIYYSQIVNDFQKGDIAEGYSVSREKKESFPLTVTSAQKNPTAFYLCASRTSSGSTEAFFGQGTRLTVV.

CDR3 coding DNA: TGTGCCGTCATCGGGGCGTCCTACGAGCAGTACTTC. It yields the protein CAVIGASYEQYF. The chain combines TRBV10-3 with TRBJ2-7, with D possibly being TRBD1 or TRBD2 (5 bases each). Trimming stripped 11 bases from V and 1 base from J, with 12 bases between. Looked up from germline, CDR1 is ENHRY and CDR2 is SYGVKD. The CDR3 extends over 12 amino acids.

The V and J genes are TRBV19 and TRBJ1-1; the D gene is possibly TRBD1 (5 bases). V lost 0 bases to trimming and J lost 3 bases, with 20 bases between them. The CDR3 runs 18 residues. The V gene's germline CDR1 is LNHDA and CDR2 SQIVND (reference sequence). The CDR3 DNA reads as TGTGCCAGTAGTATAGATCTATCCAGGGACTACCGCTACACTGAAGCTTTCTTT. Translation gives CASSIDLSRDYRYTEAFF.

V is TRBV6-2 or TRBV6-3 and J is TRBJ2-7; no reliable D call. Looked up from germline, CDR1 is MNHEY and CDR2 is SVGEGT. Trimming cost V 5 bases and J 4 bases, with 9 bases left between them. The CDR3 sequence is 12 residues long. The CDR3, as DNA: TGTGCCAGCAGTCTAGTCGTGTACGAGCAGTACTTC. Translation gives CASSLVVYEQYF.